This entry lists 31 T cell receptor beta chains sequenced from one sample in a study of T cell changes during pregnancy in multiple sclerosis (dated by TCRdb to between 2018 and 2020). Preparation of the library involved the immunoSEQ multiplex PCR assay. As stored in TCRdb, this immuneACCESS dataset retains in-frame rearrangements with V and J assigned. A fraction of the clones does not appear; measured against another copy, unresolved V genes explain less than half of the discrepancy, and the remainder lacks a known reason. This sample holds some 30,000 clones; around 90% were observed only once. The top ten clonotypes cover approximately 8% of the sample. This sample comprised CD8+ T cells from peripheral blood mononuclear cells, obtained before pregnancy. All receptors derive from a female donor with multiple sclerosis, enrolled in a pregnancy study.

This rearrangement joins TRBV19 to TRBJ1-1, with D perhaps matching TRBD1 (6 bases). V shed 6 bases and J shed 5 bases, with 10 bases lying between them. Germline CDR1 LNHDA, CDR2 SQIVND (reference sequence). CDR3 size: 12 residues. The CDR3 protein is CASRGGATEAFF. For the CDR3, the DNA is TGTGCCAGTAGGGGGGGGGCGACTGAAGCTTTCTTT.

This clone was recorded only once. The CDR3 does not close with the conserved phenylalanine or tryptophan, likely indicating a read error. V and J are TRBV4-1 and TRBJ1-2, with 7 bases lining up with TRBD1. The CDR3 spans 14 residues. With 0 bases clipped from V and 4 bases from J, the junction kept 2 bases outside the gene matches. Germline CDR1 reads MGHRA; CDR2 reads YSYEKL. CDR3 sequence reads: CASSQEPGGYGYTL. The CDR3 nucleotides are TGCGCCAGCAGCCAAGAACCAGGGGGCTATGGCTACACCCTC.

This clone occurred once. This chain connects TRBV9 to TRBJ2-5, with 7 nucleotides matching TRBD1. V was pared by 1 base and J by 1 base, with 4 bases of the junction left unmatched. The CDR3 has 15 residues. Germline CDR1 is SGDLS and CDR2 is YYNGEE. The CDR3 reads CASSVTGAFQETQYF. CDR3 nucleotide sequence: TGTGCCAGCAGCGTAACAGGGGCCTTCCAAGAGACCCAGTACTTC.

The V and J genes are TRBV6-7 and TRBJ2-7; tentatively, D is TRBD1 (6 bases). TRBV6-7 is annotated as an ORF whose role is uncertain. The CDR3 is 14 residues long. Trimming removed 2 bases at V and 1 base at J, with 9 bases between. CDR3 bases: TGTGCCAGCAGTTACCCCGGACAGTCCTACGAGCAGTACTTC. Translation: CASSYPGQSYEQYF.

The rearrangement uses TRBV5-1 and TRBJ2-7; 9 nucleotides align to TRBD1. This CDR3 contains 15 residues. Trimming removed 3 bases from V and 4 bases from J; junction bases left unmatched: 8. The germline CDR1 and CDR2 sequences are SGHRS and YFSETQ. The CDR3: CASSSRTGAQYEQYF. In DNA form, the CDR3 reads TGCGCCAGCAGCTCGAGGACAGGGGCGCAATACGAGCAGTACTTC.

This sequence joins TRBV30 and TRBJ2-5; D may be TRBD2 (5 bases). V was shortened by 0 bases and J by 4 bases, with 9 bases between the two germline ends. There are 13 residues in the CDR3. CDR1 GTSNPN and CDR2 SVGIG come from the germline V gene (reference sequence). CDR3 in amino acids: CAWSVGLGETQYF. CDR3 coding DNA: TGTGCCTGGAGTGTCGGACTCGGAGAGACCCAGTACTTC.

The chain joins TRBV19 to TRBJ2-2; TRBD1 is a possible D gene (6 bases). Trimming cost V 9 bases and J 1 base, with 12 bases left between them. The germline gives CDR1 LNHDA, CDR2 SQIVND (reference sequence). This CDR3 comprises 14 residues. CDR3 in DNA: TGTGCCAGCCACGACAGGAGGAACACCGGGGAGCTGTTTTTT. Its translation is CASHDRRNTGELFF.

J is TRBJ1-2 and V is TRBV7-9, with D uncertain. CDR3 length equals 13 residues. Germline values: CDR1 SEHNR, CDR2 FQNEAQ (reference sequence). V shed 1 base and J shed 4 bases, with 7 bases lying between them. In nucleotides, the CDR3 is TGTGCCAGCAGCTTAGGGGAGTCCTATGGCTACACCTTC. It encodes CASSLGESYGYTF. The full variable domain, in which reference TRBV7-9 and TRBJ1-2 provide the parts outside the CDR3, is DTGVSQNPRHKITKRGQNVTFRCDPISEHNRLYWYRQTLGQGPEFLTYFQNEAQLEKSRLLSDRFSAERPKGSFSTLEIQRTEQGDSAMYLCASSLGESYGYTFGSGTRLTVV.

The chain combines TRBV29-1 with TRBJ1-1; D perhaps matches TRBD1 (5 bases). Germline values: CDR1 SQVTM, CDR2 ANQGSEA. The CDR3 loop spans 14 amino acids. V was clipped by 7 bases and J by 2 bases, with 17 bases between them. The CDR3 reads CSAGPLGGNTEAFF. DNA of the CDR3: TGCAGCGCCGGACCCCTCGGGGGAAACACTGAAGCTTTCTTT.

V and J are TRBV29-1 and TRBJ2-5; TRBD2 matches 10 bases. The CDR3 has 17 residues. V lost 2 bases and J lost 5; bases outside the gene matches: 14. In germline, CDR1 is SQVTM, CDR2 ANQGSEA. The CDR3 nucleotides read TGCAGCGTTGAATCCACTAGCGGGACGGCCGGATTGGAGACCCAGTACTTC. Residues: CSVESTSGTAGLETQYF.

The V and J genes are TRBV11-2 and TRBJ1-1; TRBD1 agrees at 8 bases. Germline assignment: CDR1 SGHAT and CDR2 FQNNGV. V lost 6 bases and J lost 5; bases outside the gene matches: 8. The CDR3 is 14 residues long. CDR3 protein: CASRETGVGTEAFF. For the CDR3, the DNA is TGTGCCAGCAGGGAGACAGGGGTTGGGACTGAAGCTTTCTTT.

V is TRBV27 and J is TRBJ1-6; D is unresolved. The CDR3 has 14 residues. CDR1 MNHEY and CDR2 SMNVEV come from the germline V gene (reference sequence). Between the trimmed V and J ends, which lost 3 bases and 10 bases, there was a span of 13 bases. The CDR3 protein is CASSFGRGRSPLHF. DNA for the CDR3: TGTGCCAGCAGTTTTGGGAGAGGGCGGTCACCCCTCCACTTT.

This chain connects TRBV9 to TRBJ1-1; D is ambiguous. CDR1 is SGDLS and CDR2 is YYNGEE in the germline V gene. The CDR3 consists of 11 residues. V was shortened by 7 bases and J by 5 bases, with 9 bases between the two germline ends. CDR3 in DNA: TGTGCCAGCGGCTCAAGTACTGAAGCTTTCTTT. The encoded protein is CASGSSTEAFF.

The V call is TRBV4-3, the J call TRBJ2-7, with 7 bases that match TRBD1. The CDR3 consists of 15 residues. With 0 bases clipped from V and 1 base from J, the junction kept 3 bases outside the gene matches. From germline, CDR1 is LGHNA and CDR2 YSLEER. The CDR3 DNA sequence: TGCGCCAGCAGCCAAGATCGGACAGGTTCCTACGAGCAGTACTTC. Its protein is CASSQDRTGSYEQYF.

Remarks on this clone: Other DNA sequences within the sample encode an identical CDR3. The gene calls are TRBV7-3 and TRBJ2-1; 11 bases fit TRBD2. Unmatched junction bases numbered 3, after V lost 1 base and J lost 7 bases. Germline values: CDR1 SGHTA, CDR2 FQGTGA. This CDR3 is built from 15 residues. CDR3 in DNA: TGTGCCAGCAGCTTAATAGCGGGAGGGAGGAATGAGCAGTTCTTC. This codes for CASSLIAGGRNEQFF.

The CDR3 here is CASRNRETGGEAFF. CDR3 DNA sequence: TGTGCCAGTAGGAACAGGGAGACGGGCGGTGAAGCTTTCTTT. This chain joins TRBV19 and TRBJ1-1; tentatively, D is TRBD1 (6 bases). The CDR3 contains 14 residues. The germline V and J ends were trimmed by 6 bases and 7 bases, with 18 bases remaining between them. Germline values: CDR1 LNHDA, CDR2 SQIVND (reference sequence).

The table lists this clone with many counts. The CDR3 here is CASSVGADEAFF. As DNA, the CDR3 is TGTGCCAGCAGCGTAGGGGCAGATGAAGCTTTCTTT. The chain joins TRBV9 to TRBJ1-1; no clear D gene. The V and J ends lost 0 bases and 7 bases respectively, with 7 bases between them. Germline-derived CDR1 and CDR2 are SGDLS and YYNGEE. The CDR3 has 12 amino acids.

This chain links TRBV5-1 with TRBJ2-1, with D tentatively TRBD2 (5 bases). This CDR3 region has 15 residues. Per the germline V gene, CDR1 is SGHRS and CDR2 is YFSETQ. The V end was cut by 0 bases, the J end by 8 bases, with 15 bases between. CDR3 protein: CASSLAGTSFDEQFF. The DNA of the CDR3 is TGCGCCAGCAGCTTGGCCGGTACTAGTTTCGATGAGCAGTTCTTC.

This clone was counted only a few times. Mismatch with germline at one junction end may stem from a read error. The gene calls are TRBV7-6 and TRBJ1-2; tentative D call: TRBD1 (5 bases). The germline gives CDR1 SGHVS, CDR2 FNYEAQ. The CDR3 covers 14 residues. CDR3 bases: TGTGCCAGCAGCTTAGCCGGGACTCCAGCATCTTTCGCCTTC. It codes for CASSLAGTPASFAF.

The V gene is TRBV13, the J gene TRBJ1-3, with no clear D. The CDR3 loop spans 14 amino acids. Deletions cut 0 bases from V and 0 bases from J, with 3 bases between. CDR1 is PRHDT, CDR2 FYEKMQ, per germline (reference sequence). The CDR3 DNA sequence: TGTGCCAGCAGCTTAGGGAGCTCTGGAAACACCATATATTTT. It specifies CASSLGSSGNTIYF.

This chain joins TRBV6-1 and TRBJ2-4; 7 bases are a match to TRBD2. CDR1 and CDR2 from the germline V gene are MNHNS and SASEGT. Unmatched junction bases numbered 10, after V lost 1 base and J lost 1 base. The CDR3 is 18 residues long. The CDR3: CASSEEVAGAEAKNIQYF. Here the CDR3 DNA reads TGTGCCAGCAGTGAAGAAGTGGCGGGAGCGGAGGCCAAAAACATTCAGTACTTC.

V usage is TRBV6-6 and J usage is TRBJ2-7; D might be TRBD2 (7 bases). V was clipped by 8 bases and J by 2 bases, with 16 bases between them. This CDR3 has 14 residues. Germline V gene data show CDR1 as MNHNY and CDR2 as SVGAGI (reference sequence). CDR3 sequence (DNA): TGTGCCAGCGTGGCCGGGGGGCCGACCTACGAGCAGTACTTC. This codes for CASVAGGPTYEQYF.

The chain recombines TRBV6-1 with TRBJ2-1, with 9 positions matching TRBD2. The trim removed 0 bases at V and 7 bases at J, leaving 7 bases unmatched. The CDR3 loop spans 16 amino acids. Germline V lookup: CDR1 MNHNS, CDR2 SASEGT. CDR3 residues: CASSEARGGARNEQFF. CDR3 DNA: TGTGCCAGCAGTGAAGCGCGCGGGGGGGCCAGGAATGAGCAGTTCTTC.

The chain recombines TRBV9 with TRBJ2-7, with D tentatively TRBD1 (6 bases). The CDR3 covers 13 residues. Germline CDR1 reads SGDLS; CDR2 reads YYNGEE. Trimming took 2 bases from V and 2 from J, leaving 8 bases between them. DNA of the CDR3: TGTGCCAGCAGCGTCCAGGGGACCTACGAGCAGTACTTC. Its translation is CASSVQGTYEQYF.

The CDR3 nucleotides are TGTGCCAGTTCCTTTAGGGGTGAAGCTTTCTTT. Protein product: CASSFRGEAFF. The chain employs TRBV19 and TRBJ1-1, with D tentatively TRBD1 (5 bases). The CDR3 runs to 11 residues. Germline V gives CDR1 LNHDA, CDR2 SQIVND (reference sequence). V lost 8 bases and J 7 bases, leaving 11 bases between the germline ends.

This chain links TRBV4-2 with TRBJ1-1; no reliable D call. Germline V gives CDR1 LGHNA, CDR2 YNFKEQ. Deletions cut 0 bases from V and 2 bases from J, with 10 bases between. CDR3 size: 15 residues. This chain's CDR3 is CASSQDLDFNTEAFF. CDR3 DNA: TGTGCCAGCAGCCAAGATCTAGACTTTAACACTGAAGCTTTCTTT.

The chain uses TRBV11-2 and TRBJ2-2; perhaps TRBD2 as D (6 bases). Trimming removed 1 base from V and 4 bases from J, with 10 bases in between. This CDR3 has 15 residues. Looked up from germline, CDR1 is SGHAT and CDR2 is FQNNGV. The CDR3 region is CASSLVGRATGELFF. For the CDR3, the DNA is TGTGCCAGCAGCTTAGTCGGGAGAGCCACCGGGGAGCTGTTTTTT.

The chain joins TRBV7-2 to TRBJ1-2; D is unclear. Germline CDR1 reads SGHTA; CDR2 reads FQGNSA. V was shortened by 1 base and J by 5 bases, with 8 bases between the two germline ends. The CDR3 is 13 residues long. CDR3: CASSLGGLYGYTF. The CDR3, as DNA: TGTGCCAGCAGCTTAGGTGGGCTTTATGGCTACACCTTC.

The chain has TRBV28 and TRBJ2-1; D perhaps matches TRBD1 (7 bases). Germline V CDR1 and CDR2: MDHEN, SYDVKM. V dropped 4 bases and J dropped 1 base, with 17 bases sitting between them. This CDR3 spans 17 amino acids. CDR3 protein: CASSSTAQGGSYNEQFF. The CDR3 region has the DNA TGTGCCAGCAGTTCTACCGCCCAGGGGGGTTCCTACAATGAGCAGTTCTTC. The full variable domain, with the rest looked up from reference TRBV28 and TRBJ2-1, is DVKVTQSSRYLVKRTGEKVFLECVQDMDHENMFWYRQDPGLGLRLIYFSYDVKMKEKGDIPEGYSVSREKKERFSLILESASTNQTSMYLCASSSTAQGGSYNEQFFGPGTRLTVL.

The chain links TRBV7-9 to TRBJ2-7; possibly TRBD1 for D (6 bases). V was trimmed by 5 bases and J by 0 bases, leaving 17 bases between them. The CDR3 spans 16 residues. CDR1 and CDR2 (germline): SEHNR, FQNEAQ (reference sequence). DNA for the CDR3: TGTGCCAGCAGCCCCTCCCGAGACAGGAGCTCCTACGAGCAGTACTTC. It yields the protein CASSPSRDRSSYEQYF.

The chain employs TRBV7-6 and TRBJ2-7; 9 nucleotides line up with TRBD2. The germline V gene has CDR1 SGHVS and CDR2 FNYEAQ. J was trimmed by 6 bases and V by 4 bases; bases with no gene match: 13. This CDR3 has 16 amino acids. CDR3 sequence (DNA): TGTGCCAGCAGCTCCACGAGGGTAGCGGGAGTACCCGAGCAGTACTTC. Amino acids: CASSSTRVAGVPEQYF.